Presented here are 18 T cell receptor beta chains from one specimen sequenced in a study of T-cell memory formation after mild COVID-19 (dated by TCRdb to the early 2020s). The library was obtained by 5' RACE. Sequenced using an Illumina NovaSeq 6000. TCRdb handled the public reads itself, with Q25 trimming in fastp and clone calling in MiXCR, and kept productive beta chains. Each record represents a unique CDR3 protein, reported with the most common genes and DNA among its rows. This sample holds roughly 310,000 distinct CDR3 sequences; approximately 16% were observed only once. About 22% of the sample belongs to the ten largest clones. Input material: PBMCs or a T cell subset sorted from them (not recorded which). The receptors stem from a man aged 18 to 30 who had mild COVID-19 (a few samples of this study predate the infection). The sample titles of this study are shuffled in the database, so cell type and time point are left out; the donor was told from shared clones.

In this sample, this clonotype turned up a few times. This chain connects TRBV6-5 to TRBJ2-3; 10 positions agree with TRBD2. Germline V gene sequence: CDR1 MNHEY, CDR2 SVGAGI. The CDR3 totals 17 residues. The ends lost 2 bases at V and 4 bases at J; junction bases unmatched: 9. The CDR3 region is CASSYRPSGGSPDTQYF. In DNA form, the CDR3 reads TGTGCCAGCAGTTACCGCCCTAGCGGGGGTTCACCAGATACGCAGTATTTT.

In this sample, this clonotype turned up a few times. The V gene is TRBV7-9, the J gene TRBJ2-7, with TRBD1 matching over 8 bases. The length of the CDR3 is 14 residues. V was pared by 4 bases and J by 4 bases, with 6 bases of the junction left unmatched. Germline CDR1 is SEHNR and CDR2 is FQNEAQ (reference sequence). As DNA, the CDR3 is TGTGCCAGCAGCTATGGACAGGGTGGTTACGAGCAGTACTTC. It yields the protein CASSYGQGGYEQYF.

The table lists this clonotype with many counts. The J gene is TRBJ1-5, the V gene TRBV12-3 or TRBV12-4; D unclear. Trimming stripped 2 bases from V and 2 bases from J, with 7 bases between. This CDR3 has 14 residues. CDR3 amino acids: CASSLMDRNQPQHF. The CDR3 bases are TGTGCCAGCAGTTTAATGGATCGCAATCAGCCCCAGCATTTT.

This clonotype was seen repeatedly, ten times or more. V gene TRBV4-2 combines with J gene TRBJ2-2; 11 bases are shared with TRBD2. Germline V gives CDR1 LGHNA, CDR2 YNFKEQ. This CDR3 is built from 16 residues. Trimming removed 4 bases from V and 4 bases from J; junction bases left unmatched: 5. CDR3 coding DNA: TGTGCCAGCAGCCGTAAACTAGCGGGGGCCACCGGGGAGCTGTTTTTT. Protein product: CASSRKLAGATGELFF.

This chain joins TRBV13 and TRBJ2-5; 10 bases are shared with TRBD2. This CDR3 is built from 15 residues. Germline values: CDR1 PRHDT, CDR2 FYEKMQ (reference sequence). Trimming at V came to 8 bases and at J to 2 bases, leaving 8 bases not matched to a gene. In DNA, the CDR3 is TGTGCCAGCTCCCCGGGACTAGCGCGGCAAGAGACCCAGTACTTC. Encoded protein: CASSPGLARQETQYF.

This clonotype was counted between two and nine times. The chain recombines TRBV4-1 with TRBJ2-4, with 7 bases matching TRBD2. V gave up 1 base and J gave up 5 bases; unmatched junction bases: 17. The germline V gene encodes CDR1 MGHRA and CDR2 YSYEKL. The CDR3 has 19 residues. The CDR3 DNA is TGCGCCAGCAGCCAAGTGAATATCCGTTGGGAGGGCAGAGAAAACATTCAGTACTTC. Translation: CASSQVNIRWEGRENIQYF.

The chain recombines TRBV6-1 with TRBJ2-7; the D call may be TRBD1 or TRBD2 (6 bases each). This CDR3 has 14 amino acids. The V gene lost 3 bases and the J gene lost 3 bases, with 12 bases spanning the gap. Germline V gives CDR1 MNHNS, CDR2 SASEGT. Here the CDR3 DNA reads TGTGCCAGCAGTGAGGTCGGGGGCGACTACGAGCAGTACGTC. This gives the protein CASSEVGGDYEQYV.

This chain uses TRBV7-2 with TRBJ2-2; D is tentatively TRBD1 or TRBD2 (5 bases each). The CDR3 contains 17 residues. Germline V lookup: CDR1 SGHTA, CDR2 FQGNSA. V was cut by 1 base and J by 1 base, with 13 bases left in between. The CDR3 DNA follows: TGTGCCAGCAGCTTAGTATCCGGGACGGAGAACACCGGGGAGCTGTTTTTT. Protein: CASSLVSGTENTGELFF.

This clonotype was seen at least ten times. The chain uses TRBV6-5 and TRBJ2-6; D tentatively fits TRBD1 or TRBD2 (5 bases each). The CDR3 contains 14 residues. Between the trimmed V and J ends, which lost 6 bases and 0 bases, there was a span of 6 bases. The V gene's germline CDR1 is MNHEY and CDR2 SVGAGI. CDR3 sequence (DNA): TGTGCCAGCAGCGGGGCCTCTGGGGCCAACGTCCTGACTTTC. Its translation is CASSGASGANVLTF.

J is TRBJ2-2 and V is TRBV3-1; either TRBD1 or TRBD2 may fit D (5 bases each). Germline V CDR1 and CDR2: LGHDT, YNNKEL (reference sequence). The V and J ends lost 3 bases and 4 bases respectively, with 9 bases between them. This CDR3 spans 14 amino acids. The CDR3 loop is CASSQGVVTGELFF. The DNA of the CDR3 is TGTGCCAGCAGCCAGGGGGTAGTCACCGGGGAGCTGTTTTTT.

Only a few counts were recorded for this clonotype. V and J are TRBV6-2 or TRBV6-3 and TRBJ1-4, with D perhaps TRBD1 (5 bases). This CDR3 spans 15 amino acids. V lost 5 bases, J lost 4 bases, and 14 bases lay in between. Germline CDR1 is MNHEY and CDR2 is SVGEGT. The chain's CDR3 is CASSLGHWNNEKLFF. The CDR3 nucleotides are TGTGCCAGCAGTCTTGGACATTGGAATAATGAAAAACTGTTTTTT.

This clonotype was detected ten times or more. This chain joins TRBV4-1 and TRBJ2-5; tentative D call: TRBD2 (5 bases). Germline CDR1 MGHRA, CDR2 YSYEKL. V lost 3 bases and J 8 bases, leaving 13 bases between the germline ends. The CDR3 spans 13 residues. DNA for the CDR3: TGCGCCAGCAGCCAGGTCGGACTGAAAACCCAGTACTTC. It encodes CASSQVGLKTQYF.

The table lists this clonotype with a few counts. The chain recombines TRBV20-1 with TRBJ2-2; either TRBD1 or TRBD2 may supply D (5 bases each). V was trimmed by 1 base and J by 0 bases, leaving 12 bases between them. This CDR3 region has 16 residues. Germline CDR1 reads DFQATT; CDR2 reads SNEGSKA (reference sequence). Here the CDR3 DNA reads TGCAGTGCTAGAGCCGCCGGGACCCCGAACACCGGGGAGCTGTTTTTT. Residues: CSARAAGTPNTGELFF.

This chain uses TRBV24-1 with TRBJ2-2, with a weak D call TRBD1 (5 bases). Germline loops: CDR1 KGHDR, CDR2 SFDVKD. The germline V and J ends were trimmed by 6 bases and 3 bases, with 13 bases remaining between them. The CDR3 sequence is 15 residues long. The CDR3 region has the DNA TGTGCCACCAGTAGGACACACGACGACACCGGGGAGCTGTTTTTT. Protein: CATSRTHDDTGELFF.

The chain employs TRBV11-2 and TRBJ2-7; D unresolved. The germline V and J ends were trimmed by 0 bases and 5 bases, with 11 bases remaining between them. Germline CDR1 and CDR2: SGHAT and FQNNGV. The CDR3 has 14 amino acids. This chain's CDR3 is CASSLDRWIHEQYF. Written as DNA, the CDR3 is TGTGCCAGCAGCTTAGATCGATGGATCCACGAGCAGTACTTC.

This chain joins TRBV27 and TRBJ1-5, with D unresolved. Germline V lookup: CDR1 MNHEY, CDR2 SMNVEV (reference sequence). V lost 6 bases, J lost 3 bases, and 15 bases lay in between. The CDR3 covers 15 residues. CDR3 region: CASSRAASYNQPQHF. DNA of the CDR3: TGTGCCAGCAGCCGGGCGGCATCGTACAATCAGCCCCAGCATTTT.

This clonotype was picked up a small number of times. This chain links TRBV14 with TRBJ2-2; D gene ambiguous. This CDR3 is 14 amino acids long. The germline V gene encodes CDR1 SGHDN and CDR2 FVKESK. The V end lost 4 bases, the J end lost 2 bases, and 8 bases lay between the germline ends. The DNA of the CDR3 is TGTGCCAGCAGCCGTTCGACTAACACCGGGGAGCTGTTTTTT. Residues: CASSRSTNTGELFF.

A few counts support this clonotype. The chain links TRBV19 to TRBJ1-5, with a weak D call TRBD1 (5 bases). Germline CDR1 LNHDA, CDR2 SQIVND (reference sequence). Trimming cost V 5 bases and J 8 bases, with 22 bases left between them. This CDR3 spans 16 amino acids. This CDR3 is CASSSIEGQGPEPQHF. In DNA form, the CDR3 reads TGTGCCAGTAGTTCAATCGAGGGGCAGGGCCCGGAGCCCCAGCATTTT.